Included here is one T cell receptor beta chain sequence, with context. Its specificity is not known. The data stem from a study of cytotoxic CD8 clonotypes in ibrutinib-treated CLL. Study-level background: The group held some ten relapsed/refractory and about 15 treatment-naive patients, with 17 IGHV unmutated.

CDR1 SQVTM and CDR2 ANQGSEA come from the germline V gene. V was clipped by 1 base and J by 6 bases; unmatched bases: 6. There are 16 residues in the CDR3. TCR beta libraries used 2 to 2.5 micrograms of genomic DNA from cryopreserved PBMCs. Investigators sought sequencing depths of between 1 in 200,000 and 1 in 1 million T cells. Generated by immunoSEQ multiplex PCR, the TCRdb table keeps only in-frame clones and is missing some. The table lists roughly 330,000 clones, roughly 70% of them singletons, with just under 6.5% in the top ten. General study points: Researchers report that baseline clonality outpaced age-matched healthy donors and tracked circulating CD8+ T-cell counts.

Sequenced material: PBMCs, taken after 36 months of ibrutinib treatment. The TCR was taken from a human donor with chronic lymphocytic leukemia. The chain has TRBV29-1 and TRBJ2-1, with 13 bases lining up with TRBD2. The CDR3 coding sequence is TGCAGCGTTGAAGCTCCGACTAGCGGGAGGACCAATGAGCAGTTCTTC. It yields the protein CSVEAPTSGRTNEQFF.